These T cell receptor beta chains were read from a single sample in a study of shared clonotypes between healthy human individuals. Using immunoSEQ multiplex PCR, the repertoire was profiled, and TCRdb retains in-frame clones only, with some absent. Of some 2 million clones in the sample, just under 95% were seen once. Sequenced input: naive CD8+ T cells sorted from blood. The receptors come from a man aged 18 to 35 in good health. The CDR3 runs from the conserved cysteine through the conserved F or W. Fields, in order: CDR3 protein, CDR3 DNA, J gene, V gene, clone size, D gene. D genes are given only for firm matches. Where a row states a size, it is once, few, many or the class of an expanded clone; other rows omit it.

CASSQDYGNSVFF	TGCGCCAGCAGCCAAGATTACGGGAATAGTGTGTTCTTC	TRBJ2-1	TRBV4-3	NA	NA
CASSPYRGRGTEAFF	TGTGCCAGCAGCCCTTACAGGGGGCGCGGCACTGAAGCTTTCTTT	TRBJ1-1	TRBV7-9	NA	TRBD1
CASGSERGDGELFF	TGTGCCAGCGGTTCGGAGAGGGGTGACGGGGAGCTGTTTTTT	TRBJ2-2	TRBV6-5	NA	NA
CASSKGQGLHF	TGTGCCAGCAGCAAGGGACAGGGTCTCCACTTT	TRBJ1-6	TRBV5-4	NA	TRBD1
CASRTGQNTGELFF	TGTGCCAGCAGAACGGGACAGAACACCGGGGAGCTGTTTTTT	TRBJ2-2	TRBV27	NA	NA
CASSQGGLDTQYF	TGCGCCAGCAGCCAAGGGGGCCTAGATACGCAGTATTTT	TRBJ2-3	TRBV4-1	NA	NA
CASSLSPGGGTQYF	TGTGCCAGCAGCTTGTCGCCTGGAGGGGGGACCCAGTACTTC	TRBJ2-5	TRBV5-4	NA	NA
CASSLPPSDEQYF	TGTGCCAGCAGCTTGCCTCCGTCGGACGAGCAGTACTTC	TRBJ2-7	TRBV9	NA	NA
CASSYSTSGREQYF	TGTGCCAGCAGTTACTCCACTAGCGGGCGCGAGCAGTACTTC	TRBJ2-7	TRBV6-5	NA	TRBD2
CASSQLTANTEAFF	TGCGCCAGCAGCCAATTAACAGCGAACACTGAAGCTTTCTTT	TRBJ1-1	TRBV4-1	once	NA
CASSLTGGNQPQHF	TGTGCCAGCAGTCTGACAGGGGGCAATCAGCCCCAGCATTTT	TRBJ1-5	TRBV2	NA	TRBD1
CASSLATGSGEKLFF	TGTGCCAGCAGCTTAGCGACAGGGTCTGGGGAAAAACTGTTTTTT	TRBJ1-4	TRBV7-9	NA	TRBD1
CASSYRTEYSNQPQHF	TGTGCCAGCAGTTACAGGACGGAATATAGCAATCAGCCCCAGCATTTT	TRBJ1-5	TRBV6-6	NA	NA
CASSLLSGRNEQFF	TGTGCCAGCAGTTTATTATCAGGACGGAATGAGCAGTTCTTC	TRBJ2-1	TRBV28	NA	NA
CASPGADLNYGYTF	TGTGCCAGCCCTGGTGCGGACCTTAACTATGGCTACACCTTC	TRBJ1-2	TRBV5-4	NA	NA
CASSYREGEDTQYF	TGTGCCAGCAGTTATCGGGAGGGGGAAGATACGCAGTATTTT	TRBJ2-3	TRBV25-1	NA	TRBD2
CVSSIDLTAEASGNTIYF	TGTGTCAGTAGTATAGATCTGACCGCTGAAGCCTCTGGAAACACCATATATTTT	TRBJ1-3	TRBV19	NA	NA
CASSPPGQTHNEQFF	TGTGCCAGCAGCCCCCCGGGGCAGACTCACAATGAGCAGTTCTTC	TRBJ2-1	TRBV9	once	NA
CATSSGTESSYEQYF	TGTGCCACCAGCAGTGGGACAGAGAGCTCCTACGAGCAGTACTTC	TRBJ2-7	TRBV15	NA	TRBD1
CASKNREEGYTF	TGCGCCAGCAAAAACAGGGAAGAAGGCTACACCTTC	TRBJ1-2	TRBV5-1	NA	NA
CASSQGQGNTYEQYF	TGCGCCAGCAGCCAGGGACAGGGGAACACCTACGAGCAGTACTTC	TRBJ2-7	TRBV4-1	NA	TRBD1
CASSLVDGATDTQYF	TGTGCCAGCAGCTTGGTTGACGGAGCCACAGATACGCAGTATTTT	TRBJ2-3	TRBV7-6	NA	NA
CASSPTLGPGNEQFF	TGTGCCAGCAGCCCCACCTTGGGGCCGGGCAATGAGCAGTTCTTC	TRBJ2-1	TRBV7-2	NA	NA
CASSGMNREAFF	TGTGCCAGCAGTGGTATGAACAGGGAAGCTTTCTTT	TRBJ1-1	TRBV2	NA	NA
CASRELAGGTYEQYF	TGTGCCAGCAGGGAACTAGCGGGGGGCACCTACGAGCAGTACTTC	TRBJ2-7	TRBV6-1	NA	TRBD2
CASSVTGGDQPQHF	TGTGCCAGCAGTGTGACAGGGGGAGATCAGCCCCAGCATTTT	TRBJ1-5	TRBV6-1	NA	TRBD1
CASSVRTGGDSNYGYTF	TGTGCCAGCAGCGTTAGGACAGGGGGCGATTCTAACTATGGCTACACCTTC	TRBJ1-2	TRBV9	NA	TRBD1
CASSVGQAYEQYF	TGTGCCAGCAGCGTCGGACAGGCCTACGAGCAGTACTTC	TRBJ2-7	TRBV5-5	once	TRBD1
CASSYSRTRHKISEQYF	TGTGCCAGCAGTTACTCTAGGACTCGACATAAGATCTCCGAGCAGTACTTC	TRBJ2-7	TRBV6-7	NA	NA
CASSQEGRDSGNTIYF	TGCGCCAGCAGCCAAGAGGGCAGGGATTCTGGAAACACCATATATTTT	TRBJ1-3	TRBV4-1	NA	NA
CASSLALLNNEQFF	TGTGCCAGCAGCTTAGCCTTGCTCAACAATGAGCAGTTCTTC	TRBJ2-1	TRBV7-9	NA	NA
CASSPPDAYEQYF	TGTGCCAGCTCACCACCGGACGCCTACGAGCAGTACTTC	TRBJ2-7	TRBV18	NA	NA
CASSLRLKSGLEQYF	TGTGCCAGCAGCCTTAGACTAAAATCAGGGTTGGAGCAGTACTTC	TRBJ2-7	TRBV11-2	NA	NA
CASSEGLAVNEQFF	TGTGCCAGCAGCGAGGGACTAGCGGTAAATGAGCAGTTCTTC	TRBJ2-1	TRBV7-9	NA	TRBD2
CASSIQLQGNIQYF	TGTGCCAGCAGCATACAATTACAGGGAAACATTCAGTACTTC	TRBJ2-4	TRBV6-6	NA	NA
CAGDRGFEAFF	TGTGCCGGTGACCGGGGGTTTGAAGCTTTCTTT	TRBJ1-1	TRBV30	NA	NA
CASSQAVVGTAQYF	TGTGCCAGCAGCCAGGCCGTGGTGGGTACGGCCCAGTACTTC	TRBJ2-5	TRBV7-6	NA	NA
CATSRGDYEQYF	TGTGCCACCAGCAGAGGGGACTACGAGCAGTACTTC	TRBJ2-7	TRBV15	NA	NA
CASSLAGIGVDQPQHF	TGTGCCAGCAGCTTAGCAGGAATAGGGGTAGATCAGCCCCAGCATTTT	TRBJ1-5	TRBV11-2	NA	NA
CASSTSGLGDNEQFF	TGTGCCAGCAGCACTAGCGGCCTTGGCGACAATGAGCAGTTCTTC	TRBJ2-1	TRBV13	NA	TRBD2
CASSSSVEGAFDEQFF	TGTGCCAGCAGTTCCTCCGTGGAGGGGGCGTTTGATGAGCAGTTCTTC	TRBJ2-1	TRBV28	NA	NA
CASSPLGYEQFF	TGTGCCAGCAGCCCCCTGGGGTATGAGCAGTTCTTC	TRBJ2-1	TRBV7-9	NA	NA
CASGNQGDYGYTF	TGTGCCAGCGGAAATCAGGGTGATTATGGCTACACCTTC	TRBJ1-2	TRBV11-2	NA	NA
CASSHSGFYNEQFF	TGTGCCAGCAGCCACTCAGGGTTCTACAATGAGCAGTTCTTC	TRBJ2-1	TRBV7-9	NA	NA
CAWSVLGTEAFF	TGTGCCTGGAGTGTTCTGGGCACTGAAGCTTTCTTT	TRBJ1-1	TRBV30	NA	NA
CASSLRSRATEAFF	TGTGCCAGCAGCTTAAGATCCAGGGCCACTGAAGCTTTCTTT	TRBJ1-1	TRBV13	NA	NA
CAIRGTSGHRGDTGELFF	TGTGCCATCAGAGGGACTAGCGGGCACCGGGGAGACACCGGGGAGCTGTTTTTT	TRBJ2-2	TRBV10-3	NA	TRBD2